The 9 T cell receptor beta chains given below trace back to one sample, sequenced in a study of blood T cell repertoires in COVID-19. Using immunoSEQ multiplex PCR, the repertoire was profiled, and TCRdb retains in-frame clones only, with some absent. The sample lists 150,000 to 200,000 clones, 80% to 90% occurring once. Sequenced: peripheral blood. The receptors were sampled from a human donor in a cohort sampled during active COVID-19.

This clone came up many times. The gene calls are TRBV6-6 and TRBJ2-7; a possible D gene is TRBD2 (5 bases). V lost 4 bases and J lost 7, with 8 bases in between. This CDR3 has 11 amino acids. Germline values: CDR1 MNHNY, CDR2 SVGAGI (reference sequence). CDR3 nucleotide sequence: TGTGCCAGCAGTTGGACGGGGGAGCAGTACTTC. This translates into CASSWTGEQYF.

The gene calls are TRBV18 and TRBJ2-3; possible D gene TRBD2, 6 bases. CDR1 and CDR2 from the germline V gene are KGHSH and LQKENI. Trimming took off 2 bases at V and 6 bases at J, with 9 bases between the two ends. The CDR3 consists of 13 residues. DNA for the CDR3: TGTGCCAGCTCACCAAACCGGGGGGATACGCAGTATTTT. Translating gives CASSPNRGDTQYF.

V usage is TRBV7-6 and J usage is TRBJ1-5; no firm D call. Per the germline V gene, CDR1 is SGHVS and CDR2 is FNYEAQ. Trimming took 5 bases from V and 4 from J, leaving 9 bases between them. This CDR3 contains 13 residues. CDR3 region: CASSPDKNQPQHF. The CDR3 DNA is TGTGCCAGCAGCCCCGACAAAAATCAGCCCCAGCATTTT.

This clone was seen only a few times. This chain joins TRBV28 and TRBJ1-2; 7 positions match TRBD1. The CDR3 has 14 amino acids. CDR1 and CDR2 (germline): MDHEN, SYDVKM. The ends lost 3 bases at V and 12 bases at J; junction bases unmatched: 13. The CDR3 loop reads CASSLVSTGTVDTF. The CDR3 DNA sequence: TGTGCCAGCAGTTTGGTTTCGACAGGGACGGTGGACACCTTC.

CDR3 coding DNA: TGTGCCAGCAGCTTATACGGGAGTGAGAATGAGCAGTTCTTC. Translating gives CASSLYGSENEQFF. The rearrangement joins TRBV7-2 to TRBJ2-1; possibly TRBD2 for D (6 bases). The CDR3 runs to 14 residues. Germline CDR1 SGHTA, CDR2 FQGNSA. Trimming shortened V by 2 bases and J by 7 bases, and 12 bases separated the two germline ends.

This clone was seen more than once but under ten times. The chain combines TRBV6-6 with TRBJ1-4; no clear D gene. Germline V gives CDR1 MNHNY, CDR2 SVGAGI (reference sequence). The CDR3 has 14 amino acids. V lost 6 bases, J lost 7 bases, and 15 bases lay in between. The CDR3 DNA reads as TGTGCCAGCAGCCCCGCGGGCTGGGGTGAAAAACTGTTTTTT. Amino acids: CASSPAGWGEKLFF.

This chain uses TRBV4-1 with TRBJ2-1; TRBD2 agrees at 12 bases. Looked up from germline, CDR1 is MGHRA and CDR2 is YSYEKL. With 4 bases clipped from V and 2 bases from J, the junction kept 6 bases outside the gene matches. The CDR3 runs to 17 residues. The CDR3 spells CASSPETSGSAYNEQFF. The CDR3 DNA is TGCGCCAGCAGCCCCGAGACTAGCGGGAGTGCCTACAATGAGCAGTTCTTC.

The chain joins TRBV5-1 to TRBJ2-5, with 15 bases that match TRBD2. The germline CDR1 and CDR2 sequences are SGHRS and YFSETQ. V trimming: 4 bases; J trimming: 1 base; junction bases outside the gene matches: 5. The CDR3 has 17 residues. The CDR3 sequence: CASSEGLAGGIQETQYF. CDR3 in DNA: TGCGCCAGCAGCGAGGGACTAGCGGGGGGAATCCAAGAGACCCAGTACTTC.

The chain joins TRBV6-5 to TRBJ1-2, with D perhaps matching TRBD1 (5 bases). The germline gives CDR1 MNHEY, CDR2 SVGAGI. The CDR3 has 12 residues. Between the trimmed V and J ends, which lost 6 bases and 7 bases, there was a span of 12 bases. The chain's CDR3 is CASSEWGVGYTF. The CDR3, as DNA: TGTGCCAGCAGCGAGTGGGGGGTTGGCTACACCTTC.